The present T cell receptor (beta chain) was sequenced within a study of CD8 T cells in ankylosing spondylitis. Points from the study as a whole: Disease-associated clonotypes exhibited CD8+ identity and were relatively infrequent in peripheral blood. Reportedly, disease-linked clones are significantly enriched in ankylosing spondylitis patients' matched synovial fluid. For ankylosing spondylitis blood, a TCR beta motif of seven to nine highly homologous variants appeared characteristic.

CDR1 SGHRS and CDR2 YFSETQ come from the germline V gene. The CDR3 has 14 residues. Trimming stripped 0 bases from V and 3 bases from J, with 10 bases between. This clonotype was seen a few times. Antigen unknown. A quantitative 5'-RACE method, one with molecular barcodes, was used to make TCR beta libraries. TCRdb processed the 5' RACE reads anew with MiXCR; each CDR3 protein has one entry. The repertoire includes roughly 350,000 distinct CDR3 sequences, 6.5% to 10% of them detected once, and roughly 14% sits in the top ten. This TCR was recovered from a male donor with ankylosing spondylitis. V and J are TRBV5-1 and TRBJ2-7; D is perhaps TRBD2 (6 bases). Sequenced material: blood, either unsorted or a sorted T cell fraction (not recorded which). The CDR3 spells CASSLEGLGYEQYF. CDR3 nucleotides: TGCGCCAGCAGCTTGGAGGGACTTGGCTACGAGCAGTACTTC.